This T cell receptor beta chain was captured in a study of metastatic and nonmetastatic thyroid tumors. Study details: Repertoire comparisons spanned blood and tumor or nodule tissue from malignant and benign thyroid patients. Study-wide results and caveats: TCR beta diversity was reportedly significantly higher in malignant thyroid tumors than benign nodules, in blood and tumor.

The CDR3 is 15 residues long. Germline V gene sequence: CDR1 DFQATT, CDR2 SNEGSKA (reference sequence). With 2 bases clipped from V and 2 bases from J, the junction kept 6 bases outside the gene matches. Original analysis: A classifier of distant metastasis in papillary thyroid cancer was built from CDR3 differences (across clinicopathological groups). TCRdb re-processed the PCR reads through MiXCR. The V and J calls follow TCRdb's processing rather than the paper's. The table has tens of thousands of clones, around 13% seen once. In its sample, this clone was seen many times. Its antigen remains unidentified. Among the patients, none had received any treatment before thyroid surgery.

The chain has TRBV20-1 and TRBJ1-5, with 7 bases lining up with TRBD1. The origin of this receptor is a female donor with papillary thyroid cancer or a benign thyroid nodule (not recorded which). Some clones in this sample may be carry-over from other donors' samples. Sequenced: tumor tissue. CDR3 region: CSARRTGGGNQPQHF. DNA of the CDR3: TGCAGTGCTAGACGGACAGGAGGAGGCAATCAGCCCCAGCATTTT.